The 30 T cell receptor beta chains below were found in one sample sequenced in a study of CD8+CD57+ T cells in acquired aplastic anemia. Profiling of TCR beta VDJ combinations and CDR3 sequences used genomic DNA as template. TCRdb recomputed calls from the reads with MiXCR, one row per CDR3 protein. The table records about 260,000 distinct CDR3 sequences, 65% to 90% of them present only once. Those patients picked for sequencing had displayed CD8+CD57+ cell expansion on flow cytometry. Specimen: sorted CD4+, CD8+, or CD8+CD57+ T cells (not recorded which) from PBMCs. The receptors here all came from a human donor with aplastic anemia.

The gene calls are TRBV7-8 and TRBJ2-1, with D unclear. The CDR3 is made up of 16 amino acids. Germline CDR1 and CDR2: SGHVS and FQNEAQ. With 4 bases removed from V and 13 bases from J, the gap between germline ends came to 26 bases. As DNA, the CDR3 is TGTGCCAGCAGCTCCGGAATTACGGGTGGAAAGTTCTTCCAGTTCTTC. Translation: CASSSGITGGKFFQFF.

The chain employs TRBV12-3 or TRBV12-4 and TRBJ2-1, with D tentatively TRBD1 or TRBD2 (5 bases each). V lost 6 bases and J 12 bases, leaving 12 bases between the germline ends. The CDR3 is 11 residues long. CDR3 DNA: TGTGCCAGCAGGGGGACGTCCACGCAGTTCTTC. It codes for CASRGTSTQFF.

This clonotype occurred many times. The chain recombines TRBV6-4 with TRBJ2-1; TRBD2 aligns across 10 bases. Germline lookup yields CDR1 MRHNA and CDR2 SNTAGT. The trim removed 8 bases at V and 7 bases at J, leaving 11 bases unmatched. The CDR3 consists of 15 residues. CDR3 nucleotides: TGTGCCAGCTGCCAAAGCGGGGGGGCGGTTAATGAGCAGTTCTTC. Its translation is CASCQSGGAVNEQFF.

The J gene is TRBJ2-7, the V gene TRBV7-6; the D call may be TRBD1 or TRBD2 (7 bases each). V was pared by 7 bases and J by 3 bases, with 28 bases between. The CDR3 is made up of 18 amino acids. In germline, CDR1 is SGHVS, CDR2 FNYEAQ. The DNA for the CDR3 is TGTGCCAGCACCCTAGGGAGGGTCCCCACAGGGGCCAACTACGAGCAGTACGTC. Residues: CASTLGRVPTGANYEQYV.

The chain combines TRBV7-2 with TRBJ2-7, with D possibly TRBD2 on 5 matching bases. The CDR3 runs 16 residues. Deletions cut 2 bases from V and 0 bases from J, with 14 bases between. Germline CDR1 is SGHTA and CDR2 is FQGNSA. CDR3 coding DNA: TGTGCCAGCAGCTTATCGGGATACTCGAGCTCCTACGAGCAGTACGTC. It encodes CASSLSGYSSSYEQYV.

The chain joins TRBV11-3 to TRBJ2-1, with TRBD1 matching 11 bases. J lost 7 bases, V lost 2 bases, and 4 bases had no gene match. CDR1 is SGHNT, CDR2 YENEEA, per germline. This CDR3 is built from 15 residues. The CDR3 sequence: CASSLQDRGHNEQFF. In nucleotides, the CDR3 is TGTGCCAGCAGCTTACAGGACAGGGGGCATAATGAGCAGTTCTTC.

The chain couples TRBV20-1 to TRBJ2-7; D call uncertain. V was clipped by 6 bases and J by 3 bases, with 12 bases between them. This CDR3 spans 12 amino acids. Germline CDR1 DFQATT, CDR2 SNEGSKA (reference sequence). The DNA for the CDR3 is TGCAGTGCCCCGCGCGGCGTCTACGAGCAGTACTTC. Translation gives CSAPRGVYEQYF.

The chain combines TRBV7-8 with TRBJ2-1; 7 bases are shared with TRBD2. CDR1 is SGHVS and CDR2 is FQNEAQ in the germline V gene. This CDR3 is 16 amino acids long. The trim removed 3 bases at V and 8 bases at J, leaving 13 bases unmatched. The chain's CDR3 is CASSFPGGPGTHEQFF. The CDR3 nucleotides are TGTGCCAGCAGCTTTCCGGGAGGCCCCGGTACGCATGAGCAGTTCTTC.

For this clonotype: The germline gene is not matched at one end of the junction; a read error may be the cause. The chain has TRBV5-1 and TRBJ2-7; D is perhaps TRBD2 (5 bases). The length of the CDR3 is 15 residues. CDR1 is SGHRS and CDR2 is YFSETQ in the germline V gene. The CDR3 loop is CASSLEREGLSEQYF. CDR3 DNA: TGTGCCAGCAGCTTGGAGAGGGAAGGGCTATCCGAGCAGTACTTC.

In regard to this clonotype: The limits of the CDR3 on the DNA are not certain, so only TCRdb's listed CDR3 is given. V gene TRBV7-3 combines with J gene TRBJ2-3; the table's D call, TRBD1, was not checked against the DNA. Both ends counted, the CDR3 spans 14 residues. Germline V gives CDR1 SGHTA, CDR2 FQGTGA. The CDR3 region is CASSFGTGADAFYF.

The chain is built from TRBV5-8 and TRBJ1-2, with D perhaps matching TRBD1 (5 bases). V dropped 3 bases and J dropped 8 bases, with 14 bases sitting between them. The CDR3 spans 13 residues. The germline V gene encodes CDR1 SGHTS and CDR2 YDEGEE. Here the CDR3 reads CASSSQRGDGYTF. The CDR3 region has the DNA TGTGCCAGCAGCTCCCAACGGGGGGACGGCTACACCTTC.

The chain recombines TRBV7-9 with TRBJ1-2, with no clear D. V lost 3 bases to trimming and J lost 14 bases, with 25 bases between them. The CDR3 loop spans 15 amino acids. In germline, CDR1 is SEHNR, CDR2 FQNEAQ (reference sequence). CDR3 in DNA: TGTGCCAGCAGCTTTGAAAGAAGCGGGAAGAGCGATGAGACCTTC. The encoded protein is CASSFERSGKSDETF. The full variable domain, rest sourced from reference TRBV7-9 and TRBJ1-2, is DTGVSQNPRHKITKRGQNVTFRCDPISEHNRLYWYRQTLGQGPEFLTYFQNEAQLEKSRLLSDRFSAERPKGSFSTLEIQRTEQGDSAMYLCASSFERSGKSDETFGSGTRLTVV.

This chain connects TRBV2 to TRBJ2-7; D possibly uses TRBD1 or TRBD2 (5 bases each). Trimming stripped 6 bases from V and 6 bases from J, with 12 bases between. The CDR3 runs to 12 residues. Per germline, CDR1 SNHLY and CDR2 FYNNEI. The CDR3 nucleotides are TGTGCCAGCAGCGTAGCAGGGAGCGAGCAGTACTTC. As protein: CASSVAGSEQYF.

Regarding this clonotype: A junction boundary mismatches the germline segment, possibly from a read error. The genes are TRBV7-2 and TRBJ2-7; D not resolved. The CDR3 length is 14 residues. CDR1 is SGHTA, CDR2 FQGNSA, per germline. The CDR3 bases are TGCGCCAGCAGCCAAGGCCTTGCAGGTGGCGACACCTACTTC. It yields the protein CASSQGLAGGDTYF. Full variable domain (outside the CDR3, taken from reference TRBV7-2 and TRBJ2-7): GAGVSQSPSNKVTEKGKDVELRCDPISGHTALYWYRQSLGQGLEFLIYFQGNSAPDKSGLPSDRFSAERTGGSVSTLTIQRTQQEDSAVYLCASSQGLAGGDTYFGPGTRLTVT.

This chain links TRBV7-8 with TRBJ1-2; D is ambiguous. The CDR3 has 14 amino acids. Trimming left V 0 bases short and J 14 bases short, with 19 bases between. Germline V lookup: CDR1 SGHVS, CDR2 FQNEAQ. CDR3 protein: CASSLAEGHDTQTF. The CDR3 DNA sequence: TGTGCCAGCAGCTTAGCGGAGGGCCACGATACCCAGACCTTC.

CDR3 sequence reads: CASSESRGRNYGYTF. In DNA, the CDR3 is TGTGCCAGCAGCGAGTCACGGGGCAGGAACTATGGCTACACCTTC. The chain couples TRBV5-6 to TRBJ1-2; D may be TRBD1 (5 bases). Germline-derived CDR1 and CDR2 are SGHDT and YYEEEE. The V and J ends lost 4 bases and 2 bases respectively, with 15 bases between them. The CDR3 is made up of 15 amino acids.

V usage is TRBV10-1 and J usage is TRBJ1-6; TRBD1 aligns across 9 bases. CDR3 size: 15 residues. Unmatched junction bases numbered 14, after V lost 10 bases and J lost 10 bases. Germline V gene sequence: CDR1 WNHNN, CDR2 SYGVQD (reference sequence). CDR3 coding DNA: TGCGCCAAGACCGGGACAGGGACAGTCGGATCACCCCTCCACTTT. Translated: CAKTGTGTVGSPLHF.

V is TRBV11-1 and J is TRBJ2-3, with D perhaps given as TRBD1 or TRBD2 (5 bases each). The length of the CDR3 is 14 residues. The germline CDR1 and CDR2 sequences are SGHAT and FQDESV (reference sequence). V was cut by 0 bases and J by 6 bases, with 10 bases left in between. The CDR3, as DNA: TGTGCCAGCAGCTTAGCGAGGGACGCCGATACGCAGTATTTT. Protein: CASSLARDADTQYF.

In this sample, this clonotype turned up many times. The junction departs from germline at one end; a sequencing error may be responsible. V usage is TRBV7-2 and J usage is TRBJ2-3, with 8 bases aligning to TRBD1. CDR3 size: 14 residues. Germline CDR1 and CDR2: SGHTA and FQGNSA. For the CDR3, the DNA is TGTGCCAGCAGCTTGGCAGGGGGCGCCGACTATGGCTACTTT. Protein sequence: CASSLAGGADYGYF.

V gene TRBV2 combines with J gene TRBJ1-6; D is undetermined. V was cut by 8 bases and J by 13 bases, with 21 bases left in between. From germline, CDR1 is SNHLY and CDR2 FYNNEI. The CDR3 extends over 14 amino acids. In DNA, the CDR3 is TGTGCCAGCGGCTTCAGTTGCTATAATACGCCCCTCCACTTT. Protein: CASGFSCYNTPLHF. Variable domain in full (rest from reference TRBV2 and TRBJ1-6): EPEVTQTPSHQVTQMGQEVILRCVPISNHLYFYWYRQILGQKVEFLVSFYNNEISEKSEIFDDQFSVERPDGSNFTLKIRSTKLEDSAMYFCASGFSCYNTPLHFGNGTRLTVT.

The rearrangement uses TRBV5-5 and TRBJ2-1; the D gene is possibly TRBD2 (5 bases). CDR1 is SGHKS, CDR2 YYEKEE, per germline (reference sequence). The CDR3 runs 15 residues. Between the trimmed V and J ends, which lost 4 bases and 4 bases, there was a span of 15 bases. This CDR3 reads CASSGETWTYNEQFF. CDR3 nucleotide sequence: TGTGCCAGCAGCGGGGAGACCTGGACGTACAATGAGCAGTTCTTC.

The genes are TRBV7-2 and TRBJ2-7, with D tentatively TRBD1 or TRBD2 (5 bases each). Trimming pared 7 bases from V and 9 bases from J, leaving 22 bases between. Germline assignment: CDR1 SGHTA and CDR2 FQGNSA. The CDR3 covers 14 residues. The CDR3 is CASTLGAGTYAQYF. The CDR3 region has the DNA TGTGCCAGCACGTTAGGGGCAGGGACCTATGCGCAGTACTTC.

The chain couples TRBV5-1 to TRBJ2-7, with D unresolved. The CDR3 runs to 18 residues. Germline CDR1 and CDR2: SGHRS and YFSETQ. CDR3 loop: CASSVYSINTALSYEQYV. CDR3 bases: TGTGCCAGCAGCGTTTACAGCATCAACACAGCCCTTTCCTACGAGCAGTACGTC.

This chain joins TRBV2 and TRBJ2-1, with 7 bases identical to TRBD2. Unmatched junction bases numbered 3, after V lost 7 bases and J lost 3 bases. The CDR3 consists of 13 residues. Germline V gene sequence: CDR1 SNHLY, CDR2 FYNNEI. CDR3 bases: TGTGCCAGCAAAACGGGAGGCTACAATGAGCAGTTCTTC. It is translated as CASKTGGYNEQFF. The whole variable domain, filled in from reference TRBV2 and TRBJ2-1, reads EPEVTQTPSHQVTQMGQEVILRCVPISNHLYFYWYRQILGQKVEFLVSFYNNEISEKSEIFDDQFSVERPDGSNFTLKIRSTKLEDSAMYFCASKTGGYNEQFFGPGTRLTVL.

A note on this clonotype: This is likely a read error, given that the CDR3 carries no conserved phenylalanine or tryptophan at its end. The genes are TRBV15 and TRBJ2-6; D assignment may be TRBD1 or TRBD2 (5 bases each). Germline CDR1 LNHNV, CDR2 YYDKDF (reference sequence). This CDR3 region has 17 residues. The V and J ends lost 7 bases and 11 bases respectively, with 27 bases between them. The CDR3 loop is CATTLRGLAYEQYVLTV. In DNA form, the CDR3 reads TGTGCCACCACCCTACGGGGCCTAGCCTACGAGCAGTACGTCCTGACTGTC.

About this clonotype itself: Germline is not matched at one junction end, which may reflect a read error. V is TRBV7-8 and J is TRBJ1-2; D gene unclear. This CDR3 has 14 amino acids. In germline, CDR1 is SGHVS, CDR2 FQNEAQ. As DNA, the CDR3 is TGTGCCAGCAGCTTAGGGGGAGGTGCCGATACGCAGAACTTC. Translating gives CASSLGGGADTQNF.

For this clonotype: A read error may account for a junction end that differs from germline. This chain uses TRBV20-1 with TRBJ1-1; D gene unclear. Germline V gene lookup returns CDR1 DFQATT and CDR2 SNEGSKA (reference sequence). The CDR3 totals 15 residues. DNA of the CDR3: TGCGGTGCTAGAGTAGAAGGAGGCAACAACACTGAAGCTTTCTTT. This sequence encodes CGARVEGGNNTEAFF.

The chain couples TRBV2 to TRBJ1-1; tentative D call: TRBD1 (6 bases). Deletions cut 2 bases from V and 5 bases from J, with 18 bases between. Germline V gives CDR1 SNHLY, CDR2 FYNNEI. The CDR3 runs to 16 residues. CDR3 DNA: TGTGCCAGCAGTGAAATCGGATCGGGGAGGGGGACTGAAGCTTTCTTT. As protein: CASSEIGSGRGTEAFF. Together with reference TRBV2 and TRBJ1-1, the CDR3 gives the full variable domain: EPEVTQTPSHQVTQMGQEVILRCVPISNHLYFYWYRQILGQKVEFLVSFYNNEISEKSEIFDDQFSVERPDGSNFTLKIRSTKLEDSAMYFCASSEIGSGRGTEAFFGQGTRLTVV.

This clonotype was observed many times. This chain connects TRBV25-1 to TRBJ2-2; D is ambiguous. The ends were cut back, 1 base at V and 3 bases at J, with 6 bases in the middle. Germline V gene sequence: CDR1 MGHDK, CDR2 SYGVNS. The CDR3 totals 14 residues. The CDR3 loop is CASSELADTGELFF. Here the CDR3 DNA reads TGTGCCAGCAGTGAATTGGCAGACACCGGGGAGCTGTTTTTT. Drawing the rest from reference TRBV25-1 and TRBJ2-2, the complete variable domain is EADIYQTPRYLVIGTGKKITLECSQTMGHDKMYWYQQDPGMELHLIHYSYGVNSTEKGDLSSESTVSRIRTEHFPLTLESARPSHTSQYLCASSELADTGELFFGEGSRLTVL.

The chain links TRBV7-9 to TRBJ2-1, with a weak D call TRBD2 (5 bases). The CDR3 has 16 amino acids. V lost 6 bases, J lost 8 bases, and 23 bases lay in between. Germline-derived CDR1 and CDR2 are SEHNR and FQNEAQ (reference sequence). CDR3 sequence: CASSFQRPRGSDEQFF. The CDR3 DNA sequence: TGTGCCAGCAGTTTTCAAAGGCCCCGAGGGAGCGATGAGCAGTTCTTC. Based on the CDR3 plus reference TRBV7-9 and TRBJ2-1, the full variable domain is DTGVSQNPRHKITKRGQNVTFRCDPISEHNRLYWYRQTLGQGPEFLTYFQNEAQLEKSRLLSDRFSAERPKGSFSTLEIQRTEQGDSAMYLCASSFQRPRGSDEQFFGPGTRLTVL.